The source of this TCR beta chain is a study of post-analysis software for immune sequencing data. Study-wide context: Several disease courses (relapsing-remitting, secondary progressive and progressive-relapsing) of multiple sclerosis were included. Study conclusions and caveats: TRBV5-6, TRBV5-1 and TRBV20-1 were among five TRBV segments more frequent in patients than controls. Under F measure analysis, samples from one preparation batch co-clustered strongly.

Prepared libraries of TCR beta cDNA carried unique molecular identifiers. Each CDR3 protein is one row after TCRdb ran MiXCR on the PCR reads. The table records roughly 580,000 distinct CDR3 sequences, about 44% of them present only once. A word on this clonotype: The antigen remains unidentified.

V trimming: 3 bases; J trimming: 7 bases; junction bases outside the gene matches: 5. Germline values: CDR1 SGHTA, CDR2 FQGNSA. The CDR3 totals 13 residues. The genes are TRBV7-2 and TRBJ2-7; 8 bases map to TRBD1. The sample comprised blood. The sequence derives from a girl between 10 and 17 years old with multiple sclerosis. The DNA for the CDR3 is TGTGCCAGCAGCTTTTCAGGGGGCTTGGAGCAGTACTTC. It specifies CASSFSGGLEQYF.